One T cell receptor (beta chain) is described in this entry. The data were produced by immunoSEQ multiplex PCR, yet TCRdb's version contains in-frame clones alone and is incomplete. The sample has tens of thousands of clones, around 75% seen once; the top ten hold 2% to 2.5%. These data originate in a study of preoperative IRX-2 immunotherapy in early breast cancer. Treatment: preoperative locoregional IRX-2 cytokine immunotherapy. This phase Ib study tested locoregional IRX-2 cytokine immunotherapy given before surgery. Per germline, CDR1 MNHGY and CDR2 SAAAGT. Trimming removed 5 bases from V and 7 bases from J; junction bases left unmatched: 13. CDR3 length: 16 residues.

The V gene is TRBV6-8, the J gene TRBJ2-2; the match to TRBD1 covers 7 bases. The sequence was obtained from a human donor with breast cancer. Sequenced material: lymph node tissue, taken before IRX-2 immunotherapy. The CDR3 nucleotides read TGTGCCAGCAGTGTACGGAGACAGGGTCGTCACGGGGAGCTGTTTTTT. It encodes CASSVRRQGRHGELFF.